This T cell receptor beta chain was sequenced during a study of technical replicates of blood from several donors. The CDR3 totals 14 residues. The V gene lost 6 bases and the J gene lost 0 bases, with 9 bases spanning the gap. Germline CDR1 is LNHNV and CDR2 is YYDKDF (reference sequence). Generated by immunoSEQ multiplex PCR, the TCRdb table keeps only in-frame clones and is missing some. This sample has roughly 68,000 clones, with roughly nine tenths found just once. This receptor was obtained from a human donor in good health. The sequencing sample was made of T cells isolated from PBMCs. The chain couples TRBV15 to TRBJ2-1; D is unclear. Here the CDR3 DNA reads TGTGCCACCAGGGGCGTAAGCTCCTACAATGAGCAGTTCTTC. Protein sequence: CATRGVSSYNEQFF.